The present TCR beta chain was sequenced within a study of early T cells in non-severe SARS-CoV-2 infection. CDR1 is SGHAT, CDR2 FQNNGV, per germline. V trimming: 3 bases; J trimming: 6 bases; junction bases outside the gene matches: 11. This CDR3 has 16 amino acids. Individual cDNA molecules were tagged with unique molecular identifiers. TCRdb reprocessed the 5' RACE reads with MiXCR, giving one entry per CDR3 protein. The sample consists of about 36,000 distinct CDR3 sequences, less than 7.5% of them appearing once. The sample was whole blood, taken at baseline. This sequence joins TRBV11-2 and TRBJ2-1; 7 bases align to TRBD2. This receptor was taken from an adult who was a healthcare worker with PCR-confirmed SARS-CoV-2 infection or an uninfected control (not recorded which). CDR3 coding DNA: TGTGCCAGCAGCTTGGCCCGGACTAGGAAAACCAATGAGCAGTTCTTC. Its translation: CASSLARTRKTNEQFF.